This is a list of T cell receptor beta chains from one sample in a study of blood T cell repertoires in COVID-19. Some clones are missing from TCRdb's copy, which holds only in-frame ones; the method was immunoSEQ multiplex PCR. The table has under 400,000 clones, approximately 87% seen once. The sample comprised PBMCs or T cells enriched from blood (not recorded which). These TCRs come from a man aged 35-49 years in a cohort exposed to, infected with or recovered from COVID-19 (not recorded which). The CDR3 runs from the conserved cysteine through the conserved F or W. D genes are given only for firm matches. Clone size is given for some rows only: seen once, a few or many times, or a class if the clone is expanded.

size	V	J	D	CDR3	DNA
few	TRBV9	TRBJ1-3	.	CASSNQGSGNTIYF	TGTGCCAGCAGCAATCAGGGCTCTGGAAACACCATATATTTT
.	TRBV27	TRBJ2-7	.	CASSLDRAYEQYF	TGTGCCAGCAGTTTAGACAGAGCCTACGAGCAGTACTTC
.	TRBV19	TRBJ2-1	TRBD2	CASQNGGSSYNEQFF	TGTGCCAGTCAAAACGGGGGGAGCTCCTACAATGAGCAGTTCTTC
.	TRBV5-1	TRBJ2-5	TRBD2	CASSLGVSGSEETQYF	TGCGCCAGCAGCTTGGGGGTTAGCGGGAGCGAGGAGACCCAGTACTTC
.	TRBV6-9	TRBJ2-1	TRBD1	CASSYETGGNEQFF	TGTGCCAGCAGTTATGAGACAGGGGGCAATGAGCAGTTCTTC
.	TRBV25-1	TRBJ1-1	.	CASSYRAGKAFF	TGTGCCAGCAGTTACAGGGCCGGGAAAGCTTTCTTT
.	TRBV6-5	TRBJ1-3	.	CASSYSRQTSGNTIYF	TGTGCCAGCAGTTACTCAAGGCAGACATCTGGAAACACCATATATTTT
.	TRBV6-1	TRBJ2-2	.	CASSESPLGELFF	TGTGCCAGCAGTGAAAGCCCCCTCGGGGAGCTGTTTTTT
few	TRBV10-1	TRBJ2-7	TRBD1	CASSPTGASSYEQYF	TGCGCCAGCAGCCCTACAGGGGCTTCCTCCTACGAGCAGTACTTC
.	TRBV18	TRBJ2-5	.	CASSMGLGNQYF	TGTGCCAGCTCTATGGGCTTAGGCAACCAGTACTTC
.	TRBV6-5	TRBJ2-2	TRBD1	CASNVRGRDTGELFF	TGTGCCAGCAACGTGAGGGGGCGGGACACCGGGGAGCTGTTTTTT
.	TRBV20-1	TRBJ1-2	.	CSGRPGTGYTF	TGCAGTGGTCGACCGGGAACTGGCTACACCTTC
.	TRBV29-1	TRBJ2-3	TRBD2	CSVEAAGGGDTQYF	TGCAGCGTTGAAGCTGCGGGAGGGGGAGATACGCAGTATTTT
.	TRBV27	TRBJ2-7	TRBD2	CASSLWGGGYEQYF	TGTGCCAGCAGTTTATGGGGCGGGGGTTACGAGCAGTACTTC
.	TRBV9	TRBJ1-2	.	CASRGLSGYTF	TGTGCCAGCAGGGGACTCTCCGGCTACACCTTC
.	TRBV5-1	TRBJ2-5	TRBD2	CASSFQAGVETQYF	TGCGCCAGCAGCTTCCAAGCGGGAGTGGAGACCCAGTACTTC
.	TRBV30	TRBJ1-5	.	CAWSGGVQPQHF	TGTGCCTGGAGCGGGGGGGTCCAGCCCCAGCATTTT
many	TRBV11-2	TRBJ2-3	.	CASSLWTTPSDTQYF	TGTGCCAGCAGCTTATGGACTACTCCATCGGATACGCAGTATTTT
.	TRBV5-1	TRBJ2-7	TRBD2	CASSSTGTSGYEQYF	TGCGCCAGCAGCTCAACCGGGACTAGCGGCTACGAGCAGTACTTC
.	TRBV11-2	TRBJ2-5	TRBD1	CASSPGTGQYF	TGTGCCAGCAGCCCCGGGACAGGGCAGTACTTC
.	TRBV6-5	TRBJ1-1	.	CASSYSISGTEAFF	TGTGCCAGCAGTTACTCGATTTCCGGGACTGAAGCTTTCTTT
.	TRBV15	TRBJ2-2	TRBD1	CATSDRDVPLIGELFF	TGTGCCACCAGCGACAGGGACGTCCCCTTGATCGGGGAGCTGTTTTTT
once	TRBV11-2	TRBJ1-2	TRBD1	CASSGRDRPNYGYTF	TGTGCCAGCAGCGGAAGGGACAGACCTAACTATGGCTACACCTTC
.	TRBV19	TRBJ2-1	TRBD2	CASHKGLAGGEQFF	TGTGCCAGCCACAAGGGACTAGCGGGAGGAGAGCAGTTCTTC
.	TRBV28	TRBJ1-1	.	CASSLGDTSRLSFF	TGTGCCAGCAGTTTGGGGGACACCTCCAGGTTATCTTTCTTT